These 20 T cell receptor beta chains came from one sample sequenced in a study of T cell responses to AZD1222 COVID-19 vaccine (dated by TCRdb to the early 2020s). Library prep was done by the immunoSEQ multiplex PCR assay. TCRdb carries this immuneACCESS record with in-frame sequences only. Its versions omit some clonotypes, under half of them owing to an unresolved V gene in the studies checked, with the rest unexplained. This sample is represented by about 140,000 clones; roughly 88% of them were singletons. More than 7% of the sample is held by the ten biggest clonotypes. Read against the paper, the sample's time point label means: baseline before first vaccination. The material was peripheral blood, obtained on day 0 of AZD1222 vaccination. The receptors here all came from an adult in good health.

This clone came up once. The chain carries TRBV9 and TRBJ1-6, with D maybe TRBD1 (5 bases). The V gene lost 4 bases and the J gene lost 7 bases, with 12 bases spanning the gap. Looked up from germline, CDR1 is SGDLS and CDR2 is YYNGEE. This CDR3 has 14 residues. CDR3 sequence (DNA): TGTGCCAGCAGCAACGGGGACGTCAATTCACCCCTCCACTTT. Protein product: CASSNGDVNSPLHF.

This clone has just one count. This chain connects TRBV19 to TRBJ2-6, with D possibly matching TRBD1 (6 bases). Germline V lookup: CDR1 LNHDA, CDR2 SQIVND (reference sequence). Trimming shortened V by 8 bases and J by 0 bases, and 17 bases separated the two germline ends. The CDR3 covers 17 residues. In DNA form, the CDR3 reads TGTGCCAGTGATACAGGGTTTTGGGACTCTGGGGCCAACGTCCTGACTTTC. It specifies CASDTGFWDSGANVLTF.

The CDR3 DNA reads as TGCGCCAGCAGCCCCGGGGGGCCGGGCTATGGCTACACCTTC. This sequence encodes CASSPGGPGYGYTF. This rearrangement joins TRBV5-1 to TRBJ1-2, with D perhaps matching TRBD1 (6 bases). This CDR3 is 14 amino acids long. The germline V gene encodes CDR1 SGHRS and CDR2 YFSETQ. Trimming left V 4 bases short and J 4 bases short, with 14 bases between.

The chain links TRBV28 to TRBJ1-4; TRBD1 matches at 7 bases. There are 15 residues in the CDR3. After removal of 4 bases from V and 5 bases from J, the junction contained 7 bases not matched to a gene. Germline CDR1 reads MDHEN; CDR2 reads SYDVKM. CDR3 sequence reads: CASSSSYRGNEKLFF. CDR3 coding DNA: TGTGCCAGCAGTTCGTCTTACAGGGGAAATGAAAAACTGTTTTTT.

The rearrangement joins TRBV29-1 to TRBJ2-5, with D unclear. The CDR3 contains 13 residues. Germline V gene sequence: CDR1 SQVTM, CDR2 ANQGSEA. The V gene lost 6 bases and the J gene lost 1 base, with 12 bases spanning the gap. This chain's CDR3 is CSVTLSGQETQYF. DNA for the CDR3: TGCAGCGTGACCCTGTCTGGCCAAGAGACCCAGTACTTC.

This clone occurred a few times. V is TRBV14 and J is TRBJ2-2; no definite D call. The germline V gene has CDR1 SGHDN and CDR2 FVKESK. V was cut by 1 base and J by 3 bases, with 3 bases left in between. The CDR3 contains 13 residues. CDR3 residues: CASSQVHTGELFF. The CDR3 DNA follows: TGTGCCAGCAGCCAAGTGCACACCGGGGAGCTGTTTTTT.

V and J are TRBV24-1 and TRBJ1-5; D call uncertain. The CDR3 is 14 amino acids. V lost 4 bases, J lost 5 bases, and 11 bases lay in between. CDR1 is KGHDR and CDR2 is SFDVKD in the germline V gene. The CDR3 nucleotides are TGTGCCACCAGTGAGGAGGGCCCTTATCAGCCCCAGCATTTT. It is translated as CATSEEGPYQPQHF.

This chain links TRBV28 with TRBJ1-2; 11 nucleotides match TRBD1. CDR3 length: 15 amino acids. V lost 7 bases and J lost 4; bases outside the gene matches: 8. Germline assignment: CDR1 MDHEN and CDR2 SYDVKM. This CDR3 is CASKGQGALSYGYTF. The CDR3 bases are TGTGCCAGCAAAGGACAGGGGGCGCTGAGCTATGGCTACACCTTC.

This clone was found a few times. The rearrangement joins TRBV7-8 to TRBJ2-7, with 8 bases that match TRBD1. The CDR3 extends over 13 amino acids. With 10 bases clipped from V and 3 bases from J, the junction kept 8 bases outside the gene matches. In germline, CDR1 is SGHVS, CDR2 FQNEAQ. The CDR3 sequence: CAIGQGPDYEQYF. The CDR3 DNA reads TGTGCCATTGGACAGGGCCCCGACTACGAGCAGTACTTC.

This chain links TRBV10-2 with TRBJ2-7; D perhaps matches TRBD2 (6 bases). Trimming took 3 bases from V and 6 from J, leaving 9 bases between them. The CDR3 consists of 12 residues. Germline CDR1 is WSHSY and CDR2 is SAAADI. CDR3 in amino acids: CASSDPGVEQYF. The CDR3 DNA reads TGCGCCAGCAGTGACCCGGGGGTCGAGCAGTACTTC.

This clone was seen once. The chain has TRBV7-9 and TRBJ1-2; D is possibly TRBD1 (5 bases). The CDR3 loop spans 12 amino acids. The V gene's germline CDR1 is SEHNR and CDR2 FQNEAQ (reference sequence). V lost 5 bases and J lost 4, with 8 bases in between. The CDR3 is CASSVDSYGYTF. The CDR3 bases are TGTGCCAGCAGCGTCGACAGCTATGGCTACACCTTC.

This clone has a handful of counts. The same CDR3 is also encoded by other DNA sequences in this sample. The chain carries TRBV6-5 and TRBJ2-1; TRBD2 matches at 8 bases. CDR1 is MNHEY and CDR2 is SVGAGI in the germline V gene. J gave up 7 bases and V 4 bases, and 9 bases lay outside the gene matches. The CDR3 runs to 15 residues. The DNA of the CDR3 is TGTGCCAGCAGTTCCACCCGCGGGAGGAGTAATGAGCAGTTCTTC. It is translated as CASSSTRGRSNEQFF.

CDR3 DNA sequence: TGTGCCAGCAGCCAAGCAGGGGACTACACCTTC. It codes for CASSQAGDYTF. This sequence joins TRBV3-1 (or the pseudogene TRBV3-2) and TRBJ1-2, with a tentative D call TRBD1 (6 bases). V was cut by 1 base and J by 10 bases, with 7 bases left in between. Germline CDR1 LGHDT, CDR2 YNNKEL (reference sequence). CDR3 length equals 11 residues.

The chain links TRBV19 to TRBJ1-1; D is undetermined. Germline CDR1 is LNHDA and CDR2 is SQIVND (reference sequence). V lost 4 bases to trimming and J lost 0 bases, with 12 bases between them. CDR3 length equals 15 residues. CDR3 in amino acids: CASSRRLGLNTEAFF. As DNA, the CDR3 is TGTGCCAGTAGTAGACGCCTAGGGTTGAACACTGAAGCTTTCTTT.

The V gene is TRBV28, the J gene TRBJ1-2; D possibly corresponds to TRBD1 (5 bases). Germline V CDR1 and CDR2: MDHEN, SYDVKM. The V and J ends lost 3 bases and 4 bases respectively, with 9 bases between them. The CDR3 has 13 amino acids. The CDR3 is CASSFARGYGYTF. CDR3 in DNA: TGTGCCAGCAGTTTCGCAAGGGGCTATGGCTACACCTTC.

The J gene is TRBJ2-2, the V gene TRBV10-3; D might be TRBD2 (7 bases). Trimming removed 3 bases from V and 5 bases from J, with 16 bases in between. Germline V gene data show CDR1 as ENHRY and CDR2 as SYGVKD. This CDR3 spans 16 amino acids. This CDR3 reads CAISDRLAGETGELFF. CDR3 nucleotides: TGTGCCATCAGTGACCGACTAGCAGGGGAGACCGGGGAGCTGTTTTTT.

The rearrangement links TRBV2 to TRBJ2-5, with no clear D. CDR1 and CDR2 from the germline V gene are SNHLY and FYNNEI. The CDR3 is 14 residues long. The ends were cut back, 4 bases at V and 4 bases at J, with 13 bases in the middle. The CDR3 DNA follows: TGTGCCAGCAGTGTTGGGGTTTGGGGAGAGACCCAGTACTTC. Its translation: CASSVGVWGETQYF. Using reference TRBV2 and TRBJ2-5 for the parts outside the CDR3, the full variable domain is EPEVTQTPSHQVTQMGQEVILRCVPISNHLYFYWYRQILGQKVEFLVSFYNNEISEKSEIFDDQFSVERPDGSNFTLKIRSTKLEDSAMYFCASSVGVWGETQYFGPGTRLLVL.

The chain has TRBV10-3 and TRBJ2-7; 9 bases map to TRBD1. With V trimmed by 2 bases and J by 6 bases, 2 bases remained unmatched. There are 13 residues in the CDR3. Germline CDR1 is ENHRY and CDR2 is SYGVKD. The CDR3 is CAISETGGGEQYF. CDR3 in DNA: TGTGCCATCAGTGAGACAGGGGGCGGCGAGCAGTACTTC.

The V and J genes are TRBV28 and TRBJ2-7, with D unclear. The germline V and J ends were trimmed by 8 bases and 0 bases, with 14 bases remaining between them. Germline CDR1 reads MDHEN; CDR2 reads SYDVKM. CDR3 length: 14 residues. CDR3 DNA sequence: TGTGCCAGCCAAGCCCCGGGCCACTCCTACGAGCAGTACTTC. This codes for CASQAPGHSYEQYF.

V gene TRBV19 combines with J gene TRBJ2-7; D remains ambiguous. Trimming left V 1 base short and J 2 bases short, with 12 bases between. The germline gives CDR1 LNHDA, CDR2 SQIVND (reference sequence). CDR3 length: 15 residues. Written as DNA, the CDR3 is TGTGCCAGTAGTATAGTACAAGGAGCCCCCTACGAGCAGTACTTC. It specifies CASSIVQGAPYEQYF. Complete variable domain (other parts from reference TRBV19 and TRBJ2-7): DGGITQSPKYLFRKEGQNVTLSCEQNLNHDAMYWYRQDPGQGLRLIYYSQIVNDFQKGDIAEGYSVSREKKESFPLTVTSAQKNPTAFYLCASSIVQGAPYEQYFGPGTRLTVT.